One and the same sample provided the 6 T cell receptor beta chains below, sequenced in a study of human T cells and chemical hapten exposure. This sample's time point: patch test 2, 6 weeks after DPC sensitization. Treatment here: therapeutic diphenylcyclopropenone sensitization with weekly scalp DPC. TCRdb ran MiXCR on the RACE reads and lists one entry per CDR3 protein. The sample has roughly 150,000 distinct CDR3 sequences, approximately 12% seen once. Material: whole blood, obtained in connection with sensitization to the hapten diphenylcyclopropenone (DPC). These receptors were collected from a woman between 50 and 59 years old with alopecia areata. Some clones in this sample may be carry-over from other donors' samples.

The CDR3 reads CSAATGTGHDGYTF. CDR3 bases: TGCAGTGCTGCGACCGGGACAGGACACGATGGCTACACCTTC. The chain recombines TRBV20-1 with TRBJ1-2, with 8 positions matching TRBD1. CDR3 size: 14 residues. From germline, CDR1 is DFQATT and CDR2 SNEGSKA (reference sequence). V lost 5 bases to trimming and J lost 6 bases; unmatched junction nucleotides: 11.

This clonotype appeared a few times. This sequence joins TRBV24-1 and TRBJ1-6; D perhaps matches TRBD1 (5 bases). This CDR3 is built from 9 residues. The germline V and J ends were trimmed by 9 bases and 17 bases, with 10 bases remaining between them. Germline CDR1 KGHDR, CDR2 SFDVKD. This CDR3 is CATGRQFHF. The CDR3 coding sequence is TGTGCCACCGGTCGACAGTTCCACTTT.

This clonotype came up many times. The rearrangement links TRBV6-2 or TRBV6-3 to TRBJ2-1; TRBD2 aligns across 8 bases. CDR1 MNHEY and CDR2 SVGEGT come from the germline V gene. V gave up 0 bases and J gave up 1 base; unmatched junction bases: 5. There are 17 residues in the CDR3. CDR3 nucleotide sequence: TGTGCCAGCAGTTACTCTGGCGGGAGGTGGTCCTACAATGAGCAGTTCTTC. Protein: CASSYSGGRWSYNEQFF.

This chain links TRBV7-8 with TRBJ2-1, with D possibly being TRBD2 (5 bases). CDR1 and CDR2 from the germline V gene are SGHVS and FQNEAQ. There are 16 residues in the CDR3. The V gene lost 0 bases and the J gene lost 3 bases, with 12 bases spanning the gap. CDR3 sequence reads: CASSLAWAGYYNEQFF. As DNA, the CDR3 is TGTGCCAGCAGCTTAGCCTGGGCGGGCTACTACAATGAGCAGTTCTTC.

This clonotype was observed many times. This chain uses TRBV19 with TRBJ2-5; TRBD1 is a possible D gene (5 bases). The CDR3 contains 14 residues. Germline lookup yields CDR1 LNHDA and CDR2 SQIVND (reference sequence). V was shortened by 5 bases and J by 4 bases, with 14 bases between the two germline ends. CDR3 amino acids: CASSSTWGVETQYF. The DNA of the CDR3 is TGTGCCAGTAGTTCTACATGGGGCGTAGAGACCCAGTACTTC.

This clonotype was found a few times. The rearrangement joins TRBV5-1 to TRBJ2-5, with D possibly being TRBD2 (6 bases). V lost 4 bases and J lost 2, with 12 bases in between. Germline-derived CDR1 and CDR2 are SGHRS and YFSETQ. The CDR3 runs to 14 residues. The CDR3 region has the DNA TGCGCCAGCAGCCTATCTGGGAGGCAAGAGACCCAGTACTTC. Encoded protein: CASSLSGRQETQYF. Full variable domain (missing parts from reference TRBV5-1 and TRBJ2-5): KAGVTQTPRYLIKTRGQQVTLSCSPISGHRSVSWYQQTPGQGLQFLFEYFSETQRNKGNFPGRFSGRQFSNSRSEMNVSTLELGDSALYLCASSLSGRQETQYFGPGTRLLVL.